These 18 T cell receptor beta chains share one sample of origin, sequenced in a study of T cells in Graves' hyperthyroidism and ophthalmopathy. Researchers took RNA transcripts and amplified the TCR beta CDR3 regions from them. During a first-round RT-PCR of the TCR CDR3, the HTBI primer set was used. TCRdb analysed the multiplex PCR reads with MiXCR anew, one entry per CDR3 protein. The data hold some 380,000 distinct CDR3 sequences, with approximately 12% observed a single time. The sequenced sample consisted of blood. The source is a man aged 30 to 45 with Graves' hyperthyroidism that later progressed to Graves' ophthalmopathy.

This clonotype was counted ten times or more. The chain has TRBV5-1 and TRBJ1-4, with unresolved D. CDR1 is SGHRS, CDR2 YFSETQ, per germline. V was shortened by 4 bases and J by 7 bases, with 14 bases between the two germline ends. This CDR3 is 14 amino acids long. The CDR3 loop is CASSLFHGFEKLFF. The CDR3 DNA reads as TGCGCCAGCAGCCTTTTTCATGGGTTTGAAAAACTGTTTTTT.

A note on this clonotype: A read error may explain this, as a much larger clone is one base away. This chain connects TRBV6-2 or TRBV6-3 to TRBJ2-3; 15 nucleotides align to TRBD2. The CDR3 extends over 18 amino acids. Germline V gene sequence: CDR1 MNHEY, CDR2 SVGEGT. CDR3 sequence (DNA): TGTGCCAGCAGTTACCCGGGGACTAGCGGGGGGCGCACAGGTACGCAGTATTTT. Translation gives CASSYPGTSGGRTGTQYF.

Many counts were recorded for this clonotype. The chain carries TRBV11-2 and TRBJ2-1; 7 bases are shared with TRBD2. CDR1 is SGHAT and CDR2 is FQNNGV in the germline V gene. V was clipped by 4 bases and J by 5 bases; unmatched bases: 5. This CDR3 contains 14 residues. Here the CDR3 reads CASSSLRGDNEQFF. The DNA of the CDR3 is TGTGCCAGCAGCTCCCTCCGGGGGGACAATGAGCAGTTCTTC.

This clonotype was seen at least ten times. V and J are TRBV12-3 or TRBV12-4 and TRBJ1-5; 8 nucleotides agree with TRBD1. Germline trimming cut 6 bases from V and 3 bases from J; bases unmatched to any gene: 7. The CDR3 covers 15 residues. In DNA form, the CDR3 reads TGTGCCAGCAGGGCCGGGACAGGCCACAATCAGCCCCAGCATTTT. Translating gives CASRAGTGHNQPQHF.

This clonotype was recorded many times. V usage is TRBV6-1 and J usage is TRBJ1-5, with TRBD1 identical over 12 bases. V dropped 2 bases and J dropped 0; count of bases not matched to a gene: 5. This CDR3 is 18 amino acids long. Germline V lookup: CDR1 MNHNS, CDR2 SASEGT. This CDR3 is CASSEWGQGAHSNQPQHF. The DNA of the CDR3 is TGTGCCAGCAGTGAATGGGGACAGGGGGCGCATAGCAATCAGCCCCAGCATTTT.

This clonotype showed up many times. This chain joins TRBV6-1 and TRBJ2-2; no clear D. This CDR3 is 14 amino acids long. In germline, CDR1 is MNHNS, CDR2 SASEGT. The V end was cut by 6 bases, the J end by 2 bases, with 10 bases between. The CDR3 loop reads CASRNGPNTGELFF. For the CDR3, the DNA is TGTGCCAGCAGGAACGGGCCAAACACCGGGGAGCTGTTTTTT.

This clonotype was detected ten times or more. V gene TRBV14 combines with J gene TRBJ2-3; 11 bases are shared with TRBD1. Germline V lookup: CDR1 SGHDN, CDR2 FVKESK. With V trimmed by 5 bases and J by 4 bases, 5 bases remained unmatched. This CDR3 is built from 15 residues. CDR3 sequence reads: CASSSGQGASDTQYF. CDR3 DNA sequence: TGTGCCAGCAGCAGCGGACAGGGGGCCTCAGATACGCAGTATTTT.

The chain carries TRBV7-8 and TRBJ1-3; unclear D gene. The CDR3 length is 14 residues. Trimming left V 4 bases short and J 0 bases short, with 7 bases between. CDR1 SGHVS and CDR2 FQNEAQ come from the germline V gene. The CDR3 bases are TGTGCCAGCAGCTCCCACCTCTCTGGAAACACCATATATTTT. It yields the protein CASSSHLSGNTIYF.

On this clonotype itself: A single base separates this from a much larger clone, so it may be a read error. The chain employs TRBV28 and TRBJ2-5; a possible D gene is TRBD1 (5 bases). Trimming shortened V by 1 base and J by 5 bases, and 11 bases separated the two germline ends. This CDR3 has 14 residues. Germline-derived CDR1 and CDR2 are MDHEN and SYDVKM. CDR3 DNA sequence: TGTGCCAGCAGTTTATCGGAACCAGGGGAGACCCAGTACTTC. Translated, it gives CASSLSEPGETQYF.

J is TRBJ1-2 and V is TRBV20-1; the D is unclear. Trimming cost V 0 bases and J 5 bases, with 7 bases left between them. This CDR3 has 12 residues. Germline assignment: CDR1 DFQATT and CDR2 SNEGSKA (reference sequence). CDR3 nucleotide sequence: TGCAGTGCTAGAGATTTGCTTTATGGCTACACCTTC. It encodes CSARDLLYGYTF.

The J gene is TRBJ2-3, the V gene TRBV9, with 11 bases lining up with TRBD2. The V gene end was trimmed by 0 bases and the J gene end by 6 bases; junction bases not matched to a gene: 3. The CDR3 runs to 15 residues. The germline V gene encodes CDR1 SGDLS and CDR2 YYNGEE. The CDR3 coding sequence is TGTGCCAGCAGCGTAGTAGCGGGGGGGTATGATACGCAGTATTTT. This gives the protein CASSVVAGGYDTQYF.

The chain uses TRBV4-1 and TRBJ2-5; 12 nucleotides line up with TRBD1. V shed 3 bases and J 5 bases; nucleotides not matched to a gene: 7. The CDR3 sequence is 16 residues long. Per the germline V gene, CDR1 is MGHRA and CDR2 is YSYEKL. The CDR3 sequence is CASSQLGTGGRETQYF. Here the CDR3 DNA reads TGCGCCAGCAGCCAGTTGGGGACAGGGGGCAGGGAGACCCAGTACTTC.

This clonotype was seen repeatedly, ten times or more. The chain couples TRBV28 to TRBJ1-1; D perhaps matches TRBD1 (5 bases). The CDR3 spans 13 residues. V lost 3 bases and J 6 bases, leaving 11 bases between the germline ends. Germline CDR1 and CDR2: MDHEN and SYDVKM. The CDR3 loop reads CASSFVGAAEAFF. The CDR3 region has the DNA TGTGCCAGCAGTTTCGTAGGGGCGGCTGAAGCTTTCTTT.

In its sample, this clonotype was seen many times. The chain recombines TRBV6-1 with TRBJ2-2, with 10 bases aligning to TRBD2. This CDR3 has 16 amino acids. Germline CDR1 MNHNS, CDR2 SASEGT. Trimming cost V 5 bases and J 5 bases; bases outside gene matches: 8. CDR3 residues: CASSFILAGLTGELFF. In DNA form, the CDR3 reads TGTGCCAGCAGTTTCATACTAGCGGGGTTGACCGGGGAGCTGTTTTTT.

This clonotype was detected many times. The chain joins TRBV6-1 to TRBJ1-3; D gene unclear. V gave up 4 bases and J gave up 0 bases, with 7 bases separating them. The CDR3 has 14 amino acids. Germline V lookup: CDR1 MNHNS, CDR2 SASEGT. The CDR3 here is CASSVQFSGNTIYF. The CDR3 DNA sequence: TGTGCCAGCAGTGTTCAGTTCTCTGGAAACACCATATATTTT.

Remarks on this clonotype: Because it lacks the conserved phenylalanine or tryptophan at the end, this CDR3 is likely a read error. The genes are TRBV7-9 and TRBJ2-2; 9 bases are a match to TRBD1. Trimming cost V 5 bases and J 1 base; bases outside gene matches: 5. The CDR3 loop spans 16 amino acids. Germline CDR1 reads SEHNR; CDR2 reads FQNEAQ (reference sequence). The CDR3 bases are TGTGCCAGCAGCACCCGACAGGGGGTGAACACCGGGGAGCTGTTTCTT. This gives the protein CASSTRQGVNTGELFL.

This chain uses TRBV5-1 with TRBJ2-7; D may match TRBD1 or TRBD2 (5 bases each). Germline CDR1 SGHRS, CDR2 YFSETQ. Between the trimmed V and J ends, which lost 4 bases and 3 bases, there was a span of 14 bases. This CDR3 contains 14 residues. In DNA, the CDR3 is TGCGCCAGCAGCACAACGGGACCCCACTACGAGCAGTACTTC. This translates into CASSTTGPHYEQYF. The full variable domain, its missing parts supplied by reference TRBV5-1 and TRBJ2-7, is KAGVTQTPRYLIKTRGQQVTLSCSPISGHRSVSWYQQTPGQGLQFLFEYFSETQRNKGNFPGRFSGRQFSNSRSEMNVSTLELGDSALYLCASSTTGPHYEQYFGPGTRLTVT.

This clonotype was observed many times. The rearrangement uses TRBV3-1 and TRBJ2-1, with D possibly being TRBD2 (7 bases). Trimming shortened V by 0 bases and J by 8 bases, and 14 bases separated the two germline ends. This CDR3 region has 15 residues. Germline V gene sequence: CDR1 LGHDT, CDR2 YNNKEL (reference sequence). CDR3 DNA sequence: TGTGCCAGCAGCCAAGATGCGGGGGCCAGGGATGAGCAGTTCTTC. Protein: CASSQDAGARDEQFF.